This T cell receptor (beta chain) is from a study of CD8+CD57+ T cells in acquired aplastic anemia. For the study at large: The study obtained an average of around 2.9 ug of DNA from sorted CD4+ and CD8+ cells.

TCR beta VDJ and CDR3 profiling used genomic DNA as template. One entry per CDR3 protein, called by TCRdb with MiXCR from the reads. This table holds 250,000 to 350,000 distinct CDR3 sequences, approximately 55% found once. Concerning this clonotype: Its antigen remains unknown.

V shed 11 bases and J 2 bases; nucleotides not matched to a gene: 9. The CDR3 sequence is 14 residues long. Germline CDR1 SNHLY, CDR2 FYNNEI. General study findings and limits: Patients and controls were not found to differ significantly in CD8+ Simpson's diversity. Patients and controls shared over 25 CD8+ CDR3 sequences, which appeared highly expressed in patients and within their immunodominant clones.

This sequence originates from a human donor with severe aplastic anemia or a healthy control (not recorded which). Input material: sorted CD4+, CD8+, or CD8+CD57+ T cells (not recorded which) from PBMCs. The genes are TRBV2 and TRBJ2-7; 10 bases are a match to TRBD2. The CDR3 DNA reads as TGTGCCGGGAGGGGACTAGCGACAACCTACGAGCAGTACTTC. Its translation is CAGRGLATTYEQYF.